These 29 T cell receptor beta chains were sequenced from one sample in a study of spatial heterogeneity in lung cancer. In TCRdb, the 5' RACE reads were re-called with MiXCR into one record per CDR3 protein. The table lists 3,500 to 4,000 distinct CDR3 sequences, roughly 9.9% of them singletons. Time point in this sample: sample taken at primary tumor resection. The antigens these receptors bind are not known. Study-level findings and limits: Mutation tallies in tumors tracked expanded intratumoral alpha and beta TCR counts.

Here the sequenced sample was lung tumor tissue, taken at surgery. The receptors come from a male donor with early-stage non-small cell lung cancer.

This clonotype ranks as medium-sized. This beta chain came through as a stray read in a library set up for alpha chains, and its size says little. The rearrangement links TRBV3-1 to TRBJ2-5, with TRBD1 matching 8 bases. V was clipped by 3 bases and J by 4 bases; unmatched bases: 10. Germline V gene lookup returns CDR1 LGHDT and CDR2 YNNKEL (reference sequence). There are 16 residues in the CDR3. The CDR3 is CASSHTFGQGTETQYF. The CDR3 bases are TGTGCCAGCAGCCATACCTTCGGACAGGGTACAGAGACCCAGTACTTC.

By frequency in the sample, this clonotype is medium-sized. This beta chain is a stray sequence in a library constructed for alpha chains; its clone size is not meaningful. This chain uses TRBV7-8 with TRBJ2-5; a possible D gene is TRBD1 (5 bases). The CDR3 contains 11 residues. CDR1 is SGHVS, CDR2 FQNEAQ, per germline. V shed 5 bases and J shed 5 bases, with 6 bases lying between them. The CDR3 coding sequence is TGTGCCAGCAGCCCAGGGGAGACCCAGTACTTC. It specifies CASSPGETQYF.

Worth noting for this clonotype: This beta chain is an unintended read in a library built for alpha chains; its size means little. The CDR3 is CASSGTPFISPGNGYTF. The CDR3 DNA reads as TGTGCCAGCAGCGGAACCCCTTTTATCAGCCCCGGGAATGGCTACACCTTC. The V and J genes are TRBV9 and TRBJ1-2, with D uncertain. Per germline, CDR1 SGDLS and CDR2 YYNGEE. The CDR3 is made up of 17 amino acids. Trimming took off 3 bases at V and 6 bases at J, with 24 bases between the two ends.

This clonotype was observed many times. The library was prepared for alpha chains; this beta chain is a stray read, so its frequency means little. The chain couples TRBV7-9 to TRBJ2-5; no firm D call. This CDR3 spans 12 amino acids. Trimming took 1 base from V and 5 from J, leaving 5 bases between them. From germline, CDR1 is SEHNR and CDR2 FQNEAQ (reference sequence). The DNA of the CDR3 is TGTGCCAGCAGCTTAGTGGTGGAGACCCAGTACTTC. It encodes CASSLVVETQYF.

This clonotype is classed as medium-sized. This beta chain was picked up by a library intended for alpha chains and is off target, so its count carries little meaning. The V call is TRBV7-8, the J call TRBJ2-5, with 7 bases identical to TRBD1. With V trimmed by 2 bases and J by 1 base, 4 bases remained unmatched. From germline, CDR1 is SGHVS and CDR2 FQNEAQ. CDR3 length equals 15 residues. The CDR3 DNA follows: TGTGCCAGCAGCTTAATGACAGGGTTCCAAGAGACCCAGTACTTC. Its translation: CASSLMTGFQETQYF.

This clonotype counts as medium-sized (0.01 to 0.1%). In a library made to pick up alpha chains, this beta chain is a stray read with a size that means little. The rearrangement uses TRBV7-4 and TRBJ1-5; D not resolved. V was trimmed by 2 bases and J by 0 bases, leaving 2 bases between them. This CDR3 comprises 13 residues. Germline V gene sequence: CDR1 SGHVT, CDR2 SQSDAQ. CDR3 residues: CASSLSSNQPQHF. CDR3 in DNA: TGTGCCAGCAGCTTAAGTAGCAATCAGCCCCAGCATTTT.

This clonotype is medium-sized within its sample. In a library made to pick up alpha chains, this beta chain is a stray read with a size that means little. In nucleotides, the CDR3 is TGTGCCACCAGTGATCCGGACAGGGTTGCAGATACGCAGTATTTT. Translating gives CATSDPDRVADTQYF. The V gene is TRBV24-1, the J gene TRBJ2-3, with 8 positions matching TRBD1. Germline V gene sequence: CDR1 KGHDR, CDR2 SFDVKD. This CDR3 contains 15 residues. J gave up 4 bases and V 3 bases, and 5 bases lay outside the gene matches.

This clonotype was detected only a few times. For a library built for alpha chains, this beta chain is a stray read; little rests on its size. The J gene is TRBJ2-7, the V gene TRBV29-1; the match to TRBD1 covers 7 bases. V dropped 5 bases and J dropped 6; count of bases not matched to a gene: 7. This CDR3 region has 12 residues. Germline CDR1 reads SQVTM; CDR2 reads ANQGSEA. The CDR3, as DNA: TGCAGCGTTACAGGGGCGGCCGGCGAGCAGTACTTC. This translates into CSVTGAAGEQYF.

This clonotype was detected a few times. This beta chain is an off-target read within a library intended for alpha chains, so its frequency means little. CDR3 in DNA: TGTGCCAGCAGACAGAGCTCCTACGAGCAGTACTTC. It translates to CASRQSSYEQYF. The chain has TRBV28 and TRBJ2-7, with no clear D. CDR3 length: 12 residues. Germline CDR1 is MDHEN and CDR2 is SYDVKM. The V gene lost 6 bases and the J gene lost 0 bases, with 6 bases spanning the gap.

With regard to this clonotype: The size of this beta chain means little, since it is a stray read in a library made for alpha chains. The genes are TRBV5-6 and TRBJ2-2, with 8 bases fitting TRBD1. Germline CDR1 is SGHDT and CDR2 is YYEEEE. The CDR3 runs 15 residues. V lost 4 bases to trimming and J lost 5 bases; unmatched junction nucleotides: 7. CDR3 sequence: CASSPGTGETGELFF. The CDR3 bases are TGTGCCAGCAGCCCCGGGACAGGAGAAACCGGGGAGCTGTTTTTT.

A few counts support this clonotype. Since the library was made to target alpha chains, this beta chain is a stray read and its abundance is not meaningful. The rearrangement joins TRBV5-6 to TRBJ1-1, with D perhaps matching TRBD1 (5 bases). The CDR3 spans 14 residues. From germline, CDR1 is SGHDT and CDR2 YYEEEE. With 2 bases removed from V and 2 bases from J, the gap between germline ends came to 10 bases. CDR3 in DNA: TGTGCCAGCAGCTTTGGGGCCGTAAACACTGAAGCTTTCTTT. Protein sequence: CASSFGAVNTEAFF.

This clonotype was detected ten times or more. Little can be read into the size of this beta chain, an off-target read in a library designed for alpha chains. The DNA for the CDR3 is TGCAGTGCTGGAACAGGGCCGGACGAGCAGTACTTC. Translated: CSAGTGPDEQYF. This rearrangement joins TRBV20-1 to TRBJ2-7, with D tentatively TRBD1 (6 bases). Germline values: CDR1 DFQATT, CDR2 SNEGSKA (reference sequence). Trimming stripped 5 bases from V and 5 bases from J, with 13 bases between. This CDR3 region has 12 residues.

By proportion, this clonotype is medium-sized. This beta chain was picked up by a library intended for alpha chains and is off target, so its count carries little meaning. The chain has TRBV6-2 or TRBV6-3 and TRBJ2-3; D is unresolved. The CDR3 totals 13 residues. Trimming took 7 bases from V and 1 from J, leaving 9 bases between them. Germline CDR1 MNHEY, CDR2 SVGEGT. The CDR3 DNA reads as TGTGCCAGCAAGCCGGGCCGCACAGATACGCAGTATTTT. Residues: CASKPGRTDTQYF.

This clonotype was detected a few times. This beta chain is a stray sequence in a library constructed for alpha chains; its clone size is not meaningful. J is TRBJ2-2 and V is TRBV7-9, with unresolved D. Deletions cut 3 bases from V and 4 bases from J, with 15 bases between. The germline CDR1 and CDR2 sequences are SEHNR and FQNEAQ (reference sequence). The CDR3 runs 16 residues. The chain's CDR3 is CASSFPGSTVTGELFF. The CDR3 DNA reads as TGTGCCAGCAGCTTTCCGGGCTCGACCGTCACCGGGGAGCTGTTTTTT.

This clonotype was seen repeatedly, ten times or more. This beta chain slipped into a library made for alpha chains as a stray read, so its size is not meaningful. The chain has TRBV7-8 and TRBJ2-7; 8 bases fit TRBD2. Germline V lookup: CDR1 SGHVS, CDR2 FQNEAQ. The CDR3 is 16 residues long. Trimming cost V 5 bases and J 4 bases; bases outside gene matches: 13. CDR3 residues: CASSLTSGAVHYEQYF. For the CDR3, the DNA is TGTGCCAGCAGCCTCACTAGCGGCGCCGTGCATTACGAGCAGTACTTC.

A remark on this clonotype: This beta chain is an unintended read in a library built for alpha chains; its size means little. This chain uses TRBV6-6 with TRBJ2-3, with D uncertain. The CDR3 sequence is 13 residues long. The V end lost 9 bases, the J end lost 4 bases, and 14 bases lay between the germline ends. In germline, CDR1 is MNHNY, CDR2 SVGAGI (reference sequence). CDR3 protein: CARGPLVADTQYF. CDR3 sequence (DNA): TGTGCCAGGGGCCCTTTAGTAGCAGATACGCAGTATTTT.

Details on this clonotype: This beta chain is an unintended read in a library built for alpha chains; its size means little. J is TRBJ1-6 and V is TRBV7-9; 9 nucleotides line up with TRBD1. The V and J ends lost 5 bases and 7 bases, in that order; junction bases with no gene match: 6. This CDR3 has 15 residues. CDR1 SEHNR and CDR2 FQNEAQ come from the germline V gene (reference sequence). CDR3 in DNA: TGTGCCAGCAGCCCAACGGGACAGGGCAATTCACCCCTCCACTTT. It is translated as CASSPTGQGNSPLHF.

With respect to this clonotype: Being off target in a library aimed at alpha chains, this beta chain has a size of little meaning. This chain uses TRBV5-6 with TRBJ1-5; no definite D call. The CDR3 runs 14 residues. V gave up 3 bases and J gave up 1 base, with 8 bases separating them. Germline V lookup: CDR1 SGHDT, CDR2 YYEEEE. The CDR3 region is CASSSGVSNQPQHF. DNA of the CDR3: TGTGCCAGCAGCTCTGGAGTCAGCAATCAGCCCCAGCATTTT.

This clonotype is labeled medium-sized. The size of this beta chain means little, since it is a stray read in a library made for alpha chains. The CDR3 DNA sequence: TGTGCCAGCAGTAGCGGAAAAGGGAATGAGCAGTTCTTC. This gives the protein CASSSGKGNEQFF. This sequence joins TRBV4-2 and TRBJ2-1, with D maybe TRBD2 (6 bases). CDR3 length: 13 residues. V was trimmed by 6 bases and J by 7 bases, leaving 13 bases between them. Germline V lookup: CDR1 LGHNA, CDR2 YNFKEQ.

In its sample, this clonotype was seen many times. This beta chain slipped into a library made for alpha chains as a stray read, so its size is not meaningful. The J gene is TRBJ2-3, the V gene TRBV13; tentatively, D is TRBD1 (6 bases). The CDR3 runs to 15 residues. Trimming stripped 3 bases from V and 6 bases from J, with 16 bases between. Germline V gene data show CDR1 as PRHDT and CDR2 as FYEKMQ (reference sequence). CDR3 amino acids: CASSLGARRVDTQYF. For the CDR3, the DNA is TGTGCCAGCAGCTTGGGGGCACGACGGGTTGATACGCAGTATTTT.

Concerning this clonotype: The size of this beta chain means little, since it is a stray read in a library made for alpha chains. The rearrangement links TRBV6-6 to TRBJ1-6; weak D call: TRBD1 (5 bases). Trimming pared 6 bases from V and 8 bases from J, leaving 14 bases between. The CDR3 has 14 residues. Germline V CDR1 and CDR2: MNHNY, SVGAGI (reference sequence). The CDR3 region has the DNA TGTGCCAGCAGCTGGGGGACCGGGGATTCACCCCTCCACTTT. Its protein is CASSWGTGDSPLHF.

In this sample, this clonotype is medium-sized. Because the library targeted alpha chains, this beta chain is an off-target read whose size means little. CDR3 sequence: CASSLGSGYSNQPQHF. The CDR3 DNA follows: TGTGCCAGCAGCTTAGGTTCAGGGTATAGCAATCAGCCCCAGCATTTT. This chain connects TRBV7-2 to TRBJ1-5, with D possibly matching TRBD1 (5 bases). Deletions cut 1 base from V and 0 bases from J, with 10 bases between. Germline CDR1 and CDR2: SGHTA and FQGNSA. The length of the CDR3 is 16 residues. Variable domain in full (rest from reference TRBV7-2 and TRBJ1-5): GAGVSQSPSNKVTEKGKDVELRCDPISGHTALYWYRQSLGQGLEFLIYFQGNSAPDKSGLPSDRFSAERTGGSVSTLTIQRTQQEDSAVYLCASSLGSGYSNQPQHFGDGTRLSIL.

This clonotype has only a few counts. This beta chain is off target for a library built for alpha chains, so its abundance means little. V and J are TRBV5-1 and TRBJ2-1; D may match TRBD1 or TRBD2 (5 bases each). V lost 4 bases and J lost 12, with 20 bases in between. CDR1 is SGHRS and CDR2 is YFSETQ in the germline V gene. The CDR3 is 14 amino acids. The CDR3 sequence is CASSPTGTPWGQFF. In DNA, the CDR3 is TGCGCCAGCAGCCCTACGGGGACCCCCTGGGGGCAGTTCTTC. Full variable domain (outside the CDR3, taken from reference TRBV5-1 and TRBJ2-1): KAGVTQTPRYLIKTRGQQVTLSCSPISGHRSVSWYQQTPGQGLQFLFEYFSETQRNKGNFPGRFSGRQFSNSRSEMNVSTLELGDSALYLCASSPTGTPWGQFFGPGTRLTVL.

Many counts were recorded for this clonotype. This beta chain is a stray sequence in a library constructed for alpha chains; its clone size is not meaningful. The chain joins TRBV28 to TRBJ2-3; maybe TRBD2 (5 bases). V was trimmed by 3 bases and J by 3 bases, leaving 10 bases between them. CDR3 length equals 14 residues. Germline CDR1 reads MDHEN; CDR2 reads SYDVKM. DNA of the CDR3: TGTGCCAGCAGTTTTCGGGGTTCAACAGATACGCAGTATTTT. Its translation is CASSFRGSTDTQYF.

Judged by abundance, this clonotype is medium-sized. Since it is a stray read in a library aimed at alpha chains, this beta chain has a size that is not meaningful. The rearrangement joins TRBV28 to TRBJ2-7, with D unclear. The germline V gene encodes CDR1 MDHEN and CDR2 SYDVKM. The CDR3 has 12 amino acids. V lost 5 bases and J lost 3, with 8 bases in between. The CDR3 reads CASSPARYEQYF. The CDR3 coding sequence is TGTGCCAGCAGTCCCGCCCGCTACGAGCAGTACTTC.

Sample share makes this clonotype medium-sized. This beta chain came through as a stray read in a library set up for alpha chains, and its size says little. In DNA form, the CDR3 reads TGTGCCAGCAGCCCGGGACTAGCGGAGTACAATGAGCAGTTCTTC. This encodes CASSPGLAEYNEQFF. The rearrangement links TRBV5-4 to TRBJ2-1; the match to TRBD2 covers 11 bases. V lost 4 bases, J lost 4 bases, and 4 bases stayed unmatched. This CDR3 region has 15 residues. Per germline, CDR1 SGHNT and CDR2 YYREEE (reference sequence).

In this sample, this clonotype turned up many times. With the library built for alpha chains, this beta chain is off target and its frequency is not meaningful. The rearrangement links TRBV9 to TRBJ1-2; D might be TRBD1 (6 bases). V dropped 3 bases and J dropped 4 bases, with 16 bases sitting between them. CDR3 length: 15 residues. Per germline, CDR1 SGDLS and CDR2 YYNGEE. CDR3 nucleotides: TGTGCCAGCAGCGCTGGGTCCCAGGGGAGCTATGGCTACACCTTC. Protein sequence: CASSAGSQGSYGYTF.

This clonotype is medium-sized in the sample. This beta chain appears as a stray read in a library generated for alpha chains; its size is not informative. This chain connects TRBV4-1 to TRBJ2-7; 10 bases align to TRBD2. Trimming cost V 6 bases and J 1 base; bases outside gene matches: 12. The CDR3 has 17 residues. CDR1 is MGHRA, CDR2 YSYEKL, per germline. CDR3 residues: CASSQRIAGGQSYEQYF. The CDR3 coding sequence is TGCGCCAGCAGTCAAAGGATAGCGGGAGGCCAGTCCTACGAGCAGTACTTC.

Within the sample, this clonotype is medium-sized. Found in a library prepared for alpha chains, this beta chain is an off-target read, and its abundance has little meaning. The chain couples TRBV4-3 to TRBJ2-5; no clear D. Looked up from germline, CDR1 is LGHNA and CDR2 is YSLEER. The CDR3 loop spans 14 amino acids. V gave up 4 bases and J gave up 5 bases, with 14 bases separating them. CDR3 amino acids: CASSLNSDGETQYF. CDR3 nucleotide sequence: TGCGCCAGCAGCCTTAACTCGGACGGGGAGACCCAGTACTTC.